Sequencing of this T cell receptor (beta chain) was carried out in a study of Graves' ophthalmopathy and Graves' hyperthyroidism. In the study overall: Hyperthyroidism qualified as stable when ophthalmopathy did not develop within 18 months of follow-up. Study results and limitations: Blood also carried most expanded thyroid clonotypes exceeding 0.001 frequency.

Germline CDR1 and CDR2: SQVTM and ANQGSEA. This CDR3 spans 15 amino acids. V shed 2 bases and J shed 0 bases, with 13 bases lying between them. Certain patients, namely those with other autoimmune diseases, uncontrolled infections, pregnancy or lactation, were excluded. In its sample, this clonotype was seen many times. Its specificity is unknown. The authors amplified TCR beta CDR3 regions, and they did so from RNA transcripts for repertoire sequencing. After a first-round RT-PCR with HTBI primers, a second-round multiplex PCR was run. TCRdb reprocessed the multiplex PCR reads with MiXCR, giving one entry per CDR3 protein. The profile shows about 590,000 distinct CDR3 sequences, roughly 39% of them singletons.

The source of this sequence is an adult man with Graves' hyperthyroidism. Sequences were obtained from peripheral blood or thyroid tissue (not recorded which). The chain uses TRBV29-1 and TRBJ1-2; D gene uncertain. The CDR3: CSVELGRTSNYGYTF. The CDR3 DNA is TGCAGCGTTGAATTGGGTCGAACTTCTAACTATGGCTACACCTTC.